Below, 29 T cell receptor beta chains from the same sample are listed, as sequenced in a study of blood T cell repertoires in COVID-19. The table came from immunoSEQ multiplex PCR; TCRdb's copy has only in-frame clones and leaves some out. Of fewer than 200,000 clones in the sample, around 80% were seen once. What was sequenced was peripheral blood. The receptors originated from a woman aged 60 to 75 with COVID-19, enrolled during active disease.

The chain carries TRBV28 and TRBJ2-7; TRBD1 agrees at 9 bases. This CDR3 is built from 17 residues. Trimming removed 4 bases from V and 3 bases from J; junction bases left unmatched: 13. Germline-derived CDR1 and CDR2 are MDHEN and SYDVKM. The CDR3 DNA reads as TGTGCCAGCAGTTCCCCCGGGACAGGGAGCCTCTTCTACGAGCAGTACGTC. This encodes CASSSPGTGSLFYEQYV.

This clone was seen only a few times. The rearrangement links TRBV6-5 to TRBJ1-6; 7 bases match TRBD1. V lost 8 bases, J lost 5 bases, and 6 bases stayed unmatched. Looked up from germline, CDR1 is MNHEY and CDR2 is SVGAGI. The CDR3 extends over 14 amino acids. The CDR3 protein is CASQTGQNNSPLHF. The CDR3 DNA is TGTGCCAGCCAGACGGGACAGAATAATTCACCCCTCCACTTT.

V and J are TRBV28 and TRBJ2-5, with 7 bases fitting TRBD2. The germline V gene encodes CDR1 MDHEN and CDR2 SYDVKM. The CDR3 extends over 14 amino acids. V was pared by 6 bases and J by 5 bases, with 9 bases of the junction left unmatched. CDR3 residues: CASSRSWGGETQYF. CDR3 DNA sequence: TGTGCCAGCAGCCGTTCCTGGGGGGGGGAGACCCAGTACTTC. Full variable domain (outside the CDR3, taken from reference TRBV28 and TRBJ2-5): DVKVTQSSRYLVKRTGEKVFLECVQDMDHENMFWYRQDPGLGLRLIYFSYDVKMKEKGDIPEGYSVSREKKERFSLILESASTNQTSMYLCASSRSWGGETQYFGPGTRLLVL.

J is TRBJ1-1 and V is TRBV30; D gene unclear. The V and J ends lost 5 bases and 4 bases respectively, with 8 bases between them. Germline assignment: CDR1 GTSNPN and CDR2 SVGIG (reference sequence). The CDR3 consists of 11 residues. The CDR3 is CAWGGGTEAFF. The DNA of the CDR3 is TGTGCCTGGGGAGGCGGCACTGAAGCTTTCTTT.

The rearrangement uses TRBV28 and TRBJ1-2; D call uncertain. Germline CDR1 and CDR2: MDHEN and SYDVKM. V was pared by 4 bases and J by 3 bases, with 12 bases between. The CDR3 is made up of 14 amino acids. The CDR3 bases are TGTGCCAGCAGTTCCCCTGCCGGGGACTATGGCTACACCTTC. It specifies CASSSPAGDYGYTF.

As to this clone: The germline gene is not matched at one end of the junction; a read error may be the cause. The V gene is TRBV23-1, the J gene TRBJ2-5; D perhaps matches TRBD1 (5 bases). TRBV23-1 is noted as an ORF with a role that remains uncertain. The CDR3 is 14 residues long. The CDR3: CASSRQSDQETQYF. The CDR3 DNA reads TGCGCCAGTAGTCGACAGAGCGACCAAGAGACCCAGTACTTC.

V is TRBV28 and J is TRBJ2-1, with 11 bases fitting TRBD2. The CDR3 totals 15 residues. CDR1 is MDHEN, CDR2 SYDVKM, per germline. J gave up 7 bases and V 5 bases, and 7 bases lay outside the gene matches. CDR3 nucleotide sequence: TGTGCCAGCAGTCCGGGACTAGCGGCGGGGAATGAGCAGTTCTTC. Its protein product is CASSPGLAAGNEQFF.

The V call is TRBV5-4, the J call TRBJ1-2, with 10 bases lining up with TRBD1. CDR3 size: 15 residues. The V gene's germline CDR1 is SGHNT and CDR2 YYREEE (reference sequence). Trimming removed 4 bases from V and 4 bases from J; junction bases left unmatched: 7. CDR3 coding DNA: TGTGCCAGCAGCCAGCTGGGGACAGGGGTCTATGGCTACACCTTC. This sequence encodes CASSQLGTGVYGYTF. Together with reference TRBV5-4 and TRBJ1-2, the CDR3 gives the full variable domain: ETGVTQSPTHLIKTRGQQVTLRCSSQSGHNTVSWYQQALGQGPQFIFQYYREEENGRGNFPPRFSGLQFPNYSSELNVNALELDDSALYLCASSQLGTGVYGYTFGSGTRLTVV.

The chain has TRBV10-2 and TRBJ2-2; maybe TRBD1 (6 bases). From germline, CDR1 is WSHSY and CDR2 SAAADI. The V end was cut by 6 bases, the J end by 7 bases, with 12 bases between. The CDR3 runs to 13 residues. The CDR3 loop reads CASRDREVGELFF. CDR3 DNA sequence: TGCGCCAGCAGGGACAGAGAAGTCGGGGAGCTGTTTTTT.

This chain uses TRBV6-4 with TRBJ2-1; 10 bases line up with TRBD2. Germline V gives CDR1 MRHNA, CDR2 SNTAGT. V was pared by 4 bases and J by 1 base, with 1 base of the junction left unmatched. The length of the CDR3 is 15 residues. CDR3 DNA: TGTGCCAGCAGTGTACTAGCGGGATCCTACAATGAGCAGTTCTTC. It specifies CASSVLAGSYNEQFF.

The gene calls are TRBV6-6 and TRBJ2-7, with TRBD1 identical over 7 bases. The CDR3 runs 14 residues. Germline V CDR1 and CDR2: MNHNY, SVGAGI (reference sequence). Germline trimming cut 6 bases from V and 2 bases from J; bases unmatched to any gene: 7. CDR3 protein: CASSGVQGAYEQYF. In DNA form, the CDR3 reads TGTGCCAGCAGCGGGGTCCAGGGGGCCTACGAGCAGTACTTC.

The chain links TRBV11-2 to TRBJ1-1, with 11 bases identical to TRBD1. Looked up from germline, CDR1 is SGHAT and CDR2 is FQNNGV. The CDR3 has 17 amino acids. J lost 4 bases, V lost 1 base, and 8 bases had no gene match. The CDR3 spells CASSLGTGGPRGTEAFF. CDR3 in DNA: TGTGCCAGCAGCTTAGGGACAGGGGGCCCCCGGGGCACTGAAGCTTTCTTT.

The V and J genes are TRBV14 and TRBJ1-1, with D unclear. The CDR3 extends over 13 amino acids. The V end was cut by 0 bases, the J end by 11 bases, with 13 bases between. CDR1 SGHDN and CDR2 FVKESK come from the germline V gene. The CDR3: CASSQDRARGAFF. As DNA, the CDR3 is TGTGCCAGCAGCCAAGATAGGGCCCGAGGGGCTTTCTTT.

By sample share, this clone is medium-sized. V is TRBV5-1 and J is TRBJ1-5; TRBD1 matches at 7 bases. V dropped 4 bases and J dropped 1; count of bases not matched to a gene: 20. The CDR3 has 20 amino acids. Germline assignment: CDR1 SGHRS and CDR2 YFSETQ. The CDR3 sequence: CASSPGTEAPWERSNQPQHF. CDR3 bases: TGCGCCAGCAGCCCCGGGACAGAGGCCCCTTGGGAGAGGAGCAATCAGCCCCAGCATTTT.

CDR3 in DNA: TGCGCCAGCAGCTTACAGGGGCGGAGCACAGATACGCAGTATTTT. As protein: CASSLQGRSTDTQYF. The chain is built from TRBV5-1 and TRBJ2-3; TRBD1 agrees at 7 bases. V gave up 2 bases and J gave up 0 bases; unmatched junction bases: 3. The CDR3 contains 15 residues. CDR1 and CDR2 from the germline V gene are SGHRS and YFSETQ.

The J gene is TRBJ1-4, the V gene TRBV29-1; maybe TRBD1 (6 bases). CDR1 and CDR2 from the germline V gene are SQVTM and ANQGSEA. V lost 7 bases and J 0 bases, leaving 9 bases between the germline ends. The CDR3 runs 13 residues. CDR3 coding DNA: TGCAGCGCATGGACAGCAACTAATGAAAAACTGTTTTTT. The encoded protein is CSAWTATNEKLFF.

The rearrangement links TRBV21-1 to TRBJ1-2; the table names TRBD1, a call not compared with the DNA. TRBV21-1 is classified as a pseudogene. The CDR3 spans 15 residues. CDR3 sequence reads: CASSSEGVPNYGYTF. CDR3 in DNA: TGTGCCAGCAGTTCCGAGGGGGTCCCTAACTATGGCTACACCTTC.

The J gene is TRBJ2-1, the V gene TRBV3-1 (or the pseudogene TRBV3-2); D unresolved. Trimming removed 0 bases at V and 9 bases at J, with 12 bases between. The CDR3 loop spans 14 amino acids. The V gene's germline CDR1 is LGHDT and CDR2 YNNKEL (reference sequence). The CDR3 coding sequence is TGTGCCAGCAGCCAAGATCGGGTTATTTCTGAGCAGTTCTTC. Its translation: CASSQDRVISEQFF.

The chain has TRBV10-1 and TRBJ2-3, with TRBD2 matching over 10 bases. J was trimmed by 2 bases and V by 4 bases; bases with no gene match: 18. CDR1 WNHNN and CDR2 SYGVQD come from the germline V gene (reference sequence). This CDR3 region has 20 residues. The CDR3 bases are TGCGCCAGCAGTGCAATGGGGCATAGCGGGGGGCACCAACCCACAGATACGCAGTATTTT. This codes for CASSAMGHSGGHQPTDTQYF.

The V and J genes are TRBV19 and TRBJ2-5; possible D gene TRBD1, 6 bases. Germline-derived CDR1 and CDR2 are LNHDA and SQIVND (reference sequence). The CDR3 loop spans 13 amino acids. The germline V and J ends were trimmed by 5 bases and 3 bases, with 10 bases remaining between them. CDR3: CASSPHREETQYF. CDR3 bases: TGTGCCAGTAGTCCTCACAGGGAAGAGACCCAGTACTTC.

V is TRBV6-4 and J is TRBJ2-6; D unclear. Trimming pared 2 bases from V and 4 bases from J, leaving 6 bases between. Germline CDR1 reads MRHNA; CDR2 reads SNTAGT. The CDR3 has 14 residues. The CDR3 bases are TGTGCCAGCAGTGACGGCTCCGGGGCCAACGTCCTGACTTTC. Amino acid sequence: CASSDGSGANVLTF.

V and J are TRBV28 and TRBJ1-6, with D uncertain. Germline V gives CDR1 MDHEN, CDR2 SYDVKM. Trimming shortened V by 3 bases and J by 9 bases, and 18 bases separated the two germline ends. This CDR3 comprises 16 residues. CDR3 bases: TGTGCCAGCAGTTTTGAAGTCTCGATCGGAGGTTCACCCCTCCACTTT. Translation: CASSFEVSIGGSPLHF.

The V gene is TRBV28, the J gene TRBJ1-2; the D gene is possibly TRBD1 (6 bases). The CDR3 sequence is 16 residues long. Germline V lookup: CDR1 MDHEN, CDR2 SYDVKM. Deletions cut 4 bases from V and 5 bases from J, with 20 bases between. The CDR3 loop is CASSSYGTTGRYGYTF. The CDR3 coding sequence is TGTGCCAGCAGTTCCTACGGTACAACAGGGCGTTATGGCTACACCTTC.

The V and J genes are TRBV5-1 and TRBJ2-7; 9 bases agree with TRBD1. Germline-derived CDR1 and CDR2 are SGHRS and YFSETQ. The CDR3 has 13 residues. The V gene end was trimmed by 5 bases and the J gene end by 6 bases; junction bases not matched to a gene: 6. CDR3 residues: CASRGGTGSEQYF. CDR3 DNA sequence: TGCGCCAGCAGGGGCGGGACAGGGAGCGAGCAGTACTTC.

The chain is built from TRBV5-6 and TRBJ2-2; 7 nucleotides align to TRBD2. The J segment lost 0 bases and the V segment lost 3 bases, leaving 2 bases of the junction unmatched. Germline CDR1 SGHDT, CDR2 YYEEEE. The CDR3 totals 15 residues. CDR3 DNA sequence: TGTGCCAGCAGCTGGGACTACTCGAACACCGGGGAGCTGTTTTTT. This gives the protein CASSWDYSNTGELFF.

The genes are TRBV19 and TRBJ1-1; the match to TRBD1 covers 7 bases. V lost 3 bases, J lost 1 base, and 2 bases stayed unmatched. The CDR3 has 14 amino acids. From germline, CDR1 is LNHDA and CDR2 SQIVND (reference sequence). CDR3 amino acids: CASSITGANTEAFF. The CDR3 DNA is TGTGCCAGTAGTATTACAGGGGCGAACACTGAAGCTTTCTTT.

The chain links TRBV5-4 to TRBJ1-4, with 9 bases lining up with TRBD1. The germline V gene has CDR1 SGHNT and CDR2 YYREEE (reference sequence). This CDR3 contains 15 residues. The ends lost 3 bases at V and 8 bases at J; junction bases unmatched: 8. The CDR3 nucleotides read TGTGCCAGCAGCTGGGGACAGGGCATTCCCGAAAAACTGTTTTTT. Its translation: CASSWGQGIPEKLFF.

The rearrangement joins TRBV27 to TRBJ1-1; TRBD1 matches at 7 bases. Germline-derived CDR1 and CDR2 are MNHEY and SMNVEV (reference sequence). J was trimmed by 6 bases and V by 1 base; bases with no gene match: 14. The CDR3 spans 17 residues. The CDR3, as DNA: TGTGCCAGCAGTTTATTAATATCGACAGGGAAGGAACCTGAAGCTTTCTTT. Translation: CASSLLISTGKEPEAFF.

This chain's CDR3 is CASSLDLNTGELFF. CDR3 DNA sequence: TGCGCCAGCAGCCTGGACTTAAACACCGGGGAGCTGTTTTTT. The gene calls are TRBV5-1 and TRBJ2-2; possibly TRBD2 for D (5 bases). Between the trimmed V and J ends, which lost 4 bases and 2 bases, there was a span of 9 bases. Germline CDR1 SGHRS, CDR2 YFSETQ. CDR3 size: 14 residues.